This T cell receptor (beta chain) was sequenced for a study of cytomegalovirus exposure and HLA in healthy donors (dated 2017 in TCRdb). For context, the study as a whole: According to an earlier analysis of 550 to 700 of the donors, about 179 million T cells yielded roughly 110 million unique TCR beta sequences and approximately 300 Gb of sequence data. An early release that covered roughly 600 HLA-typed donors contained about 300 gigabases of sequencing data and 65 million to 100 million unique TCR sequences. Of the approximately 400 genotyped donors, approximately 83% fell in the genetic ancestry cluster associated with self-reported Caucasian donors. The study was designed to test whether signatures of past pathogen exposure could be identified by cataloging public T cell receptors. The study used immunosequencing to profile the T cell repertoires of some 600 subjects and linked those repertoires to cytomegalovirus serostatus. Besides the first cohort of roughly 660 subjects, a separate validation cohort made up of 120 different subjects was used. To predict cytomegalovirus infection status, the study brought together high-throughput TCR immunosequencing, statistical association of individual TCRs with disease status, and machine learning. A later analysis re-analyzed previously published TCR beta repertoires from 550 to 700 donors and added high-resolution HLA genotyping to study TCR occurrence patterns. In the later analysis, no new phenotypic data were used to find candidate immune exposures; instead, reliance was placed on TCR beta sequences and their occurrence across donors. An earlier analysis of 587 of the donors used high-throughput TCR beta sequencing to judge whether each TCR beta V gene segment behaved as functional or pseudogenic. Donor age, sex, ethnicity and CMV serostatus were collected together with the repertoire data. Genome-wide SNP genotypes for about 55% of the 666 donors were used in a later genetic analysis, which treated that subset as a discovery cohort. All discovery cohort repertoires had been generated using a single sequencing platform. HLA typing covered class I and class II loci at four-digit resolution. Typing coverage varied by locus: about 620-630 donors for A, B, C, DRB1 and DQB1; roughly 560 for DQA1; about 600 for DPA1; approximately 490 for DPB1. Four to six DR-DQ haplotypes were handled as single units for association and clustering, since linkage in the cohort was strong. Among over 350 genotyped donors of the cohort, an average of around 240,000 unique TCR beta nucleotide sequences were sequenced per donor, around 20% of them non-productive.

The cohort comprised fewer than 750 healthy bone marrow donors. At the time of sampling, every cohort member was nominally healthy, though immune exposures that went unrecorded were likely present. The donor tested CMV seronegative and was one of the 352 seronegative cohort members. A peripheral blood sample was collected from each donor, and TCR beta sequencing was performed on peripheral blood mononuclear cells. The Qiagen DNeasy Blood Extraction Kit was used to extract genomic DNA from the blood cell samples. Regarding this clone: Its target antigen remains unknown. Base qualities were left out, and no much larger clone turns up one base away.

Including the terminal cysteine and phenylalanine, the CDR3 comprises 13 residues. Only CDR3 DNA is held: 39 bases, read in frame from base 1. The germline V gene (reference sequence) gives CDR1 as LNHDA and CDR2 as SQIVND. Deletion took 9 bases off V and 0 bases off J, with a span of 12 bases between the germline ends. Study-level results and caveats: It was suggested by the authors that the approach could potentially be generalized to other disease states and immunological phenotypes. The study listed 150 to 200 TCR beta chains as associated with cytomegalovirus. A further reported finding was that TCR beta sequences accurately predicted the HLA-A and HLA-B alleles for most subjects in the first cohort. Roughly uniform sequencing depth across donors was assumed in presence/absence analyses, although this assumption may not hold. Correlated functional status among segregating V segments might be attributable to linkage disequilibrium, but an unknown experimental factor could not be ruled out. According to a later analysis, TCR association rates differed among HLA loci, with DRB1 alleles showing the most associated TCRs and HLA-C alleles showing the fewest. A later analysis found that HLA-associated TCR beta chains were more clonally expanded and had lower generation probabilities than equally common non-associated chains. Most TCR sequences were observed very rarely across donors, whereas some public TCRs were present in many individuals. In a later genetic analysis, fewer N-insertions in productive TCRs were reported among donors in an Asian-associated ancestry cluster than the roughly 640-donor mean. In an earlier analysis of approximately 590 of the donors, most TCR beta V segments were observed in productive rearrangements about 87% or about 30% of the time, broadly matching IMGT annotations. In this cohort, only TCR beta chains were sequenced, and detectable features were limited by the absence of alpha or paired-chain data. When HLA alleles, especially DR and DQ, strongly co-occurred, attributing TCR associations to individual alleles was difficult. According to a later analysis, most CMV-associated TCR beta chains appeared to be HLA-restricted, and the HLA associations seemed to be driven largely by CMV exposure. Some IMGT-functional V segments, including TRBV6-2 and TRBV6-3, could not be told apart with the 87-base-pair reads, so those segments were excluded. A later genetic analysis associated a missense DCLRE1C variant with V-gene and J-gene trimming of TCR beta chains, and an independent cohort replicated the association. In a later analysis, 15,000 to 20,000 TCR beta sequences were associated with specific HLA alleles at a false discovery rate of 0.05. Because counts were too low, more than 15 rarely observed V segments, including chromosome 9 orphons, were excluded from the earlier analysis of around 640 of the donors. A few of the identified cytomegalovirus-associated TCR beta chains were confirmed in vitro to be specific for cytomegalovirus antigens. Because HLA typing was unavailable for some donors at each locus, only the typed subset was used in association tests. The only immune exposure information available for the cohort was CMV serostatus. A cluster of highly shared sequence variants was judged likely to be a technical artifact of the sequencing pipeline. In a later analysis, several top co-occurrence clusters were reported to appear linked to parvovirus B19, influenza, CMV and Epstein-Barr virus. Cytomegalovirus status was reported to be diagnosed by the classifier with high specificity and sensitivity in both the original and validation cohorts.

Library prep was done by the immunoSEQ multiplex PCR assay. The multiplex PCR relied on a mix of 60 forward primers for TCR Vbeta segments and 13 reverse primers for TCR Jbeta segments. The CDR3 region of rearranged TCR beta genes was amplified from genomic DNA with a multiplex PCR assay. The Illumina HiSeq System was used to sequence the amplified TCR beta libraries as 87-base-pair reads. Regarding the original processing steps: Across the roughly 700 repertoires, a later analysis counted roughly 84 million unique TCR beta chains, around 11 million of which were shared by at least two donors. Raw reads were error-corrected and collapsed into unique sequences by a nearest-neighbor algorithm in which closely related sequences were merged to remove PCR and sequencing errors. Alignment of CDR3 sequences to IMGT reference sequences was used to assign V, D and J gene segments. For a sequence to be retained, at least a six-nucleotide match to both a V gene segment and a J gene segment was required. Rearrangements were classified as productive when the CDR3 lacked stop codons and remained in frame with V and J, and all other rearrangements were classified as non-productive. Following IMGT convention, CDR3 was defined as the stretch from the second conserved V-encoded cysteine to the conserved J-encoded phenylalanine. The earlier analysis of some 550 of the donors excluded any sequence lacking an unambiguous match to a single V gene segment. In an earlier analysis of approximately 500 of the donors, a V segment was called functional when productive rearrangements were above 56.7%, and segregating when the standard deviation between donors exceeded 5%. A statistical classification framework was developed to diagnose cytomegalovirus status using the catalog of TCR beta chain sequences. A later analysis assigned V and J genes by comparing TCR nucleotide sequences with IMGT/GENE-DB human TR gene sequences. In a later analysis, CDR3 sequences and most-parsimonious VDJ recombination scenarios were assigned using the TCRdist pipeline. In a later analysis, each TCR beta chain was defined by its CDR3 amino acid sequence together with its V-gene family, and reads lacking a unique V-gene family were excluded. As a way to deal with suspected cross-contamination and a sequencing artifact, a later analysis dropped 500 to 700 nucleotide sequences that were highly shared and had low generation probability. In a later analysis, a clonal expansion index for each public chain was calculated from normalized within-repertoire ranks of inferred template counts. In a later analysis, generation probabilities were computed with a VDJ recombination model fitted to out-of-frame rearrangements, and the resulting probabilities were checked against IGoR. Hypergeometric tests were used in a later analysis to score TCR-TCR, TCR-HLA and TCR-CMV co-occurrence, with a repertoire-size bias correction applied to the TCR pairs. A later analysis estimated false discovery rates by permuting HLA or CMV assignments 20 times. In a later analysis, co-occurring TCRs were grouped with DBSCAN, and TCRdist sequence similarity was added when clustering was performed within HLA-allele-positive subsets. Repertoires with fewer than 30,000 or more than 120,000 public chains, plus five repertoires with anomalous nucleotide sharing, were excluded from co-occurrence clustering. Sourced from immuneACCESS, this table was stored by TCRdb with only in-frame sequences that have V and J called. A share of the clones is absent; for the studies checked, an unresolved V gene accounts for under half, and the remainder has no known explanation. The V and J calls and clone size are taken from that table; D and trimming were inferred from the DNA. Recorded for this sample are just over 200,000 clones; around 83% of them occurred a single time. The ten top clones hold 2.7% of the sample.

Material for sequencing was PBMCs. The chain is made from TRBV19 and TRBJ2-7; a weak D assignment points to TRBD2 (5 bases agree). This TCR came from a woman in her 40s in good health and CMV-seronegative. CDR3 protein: CASNEGNSYEQYF. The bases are TGTGCCAGCAATGAGGGAAACTCCTACGAGCAGTACTTC.